This T cell receptor beta chain is from a study of T-cell memory formation after mild COVID-19. Overall study results and limits: Specificity for SARS-CoV-2 was not confirmed among the second-wave clones peaking on day 37. Whereas later expanders leaned CD4+, clones contracting day 15 to 85 showed a balanced CD4/CD8 makeup.

This CDR3 contains 15 residues. Germline assignment: CDR1 SGHTA and CDR2 FQGNSA. Trimming took off 3 bases at V and 1 base at J, with 9 bases between the two ends. For this clonotype: Antigen: not known.

From the 5' RACE reads, TCRdb called clonotypes with MiXCR, one entry per CDR3 protein. The sample includes 45,000 to 50,000 distinct CDR3 sequences, around 7% of them seen just once. V and J are TRBV7-2 and TRBJ2-2; a possible D gene is TRBD1 (5 bases). The sequenced sample was PBMCs or a T cell subset sorted from them (not recorded which). This TCR derives from a man aged 18 to 30 who had mild COVID-19 (a few samples of this study predate the infection). Cell type and time point are not known. DNA of the CDR3: TGTGCCAGCAGCTTGTTTGGACAGAACACCGGGGAGCTGTTTTTT. Translated, it gives CASSLFGQNTGELFF.